The T cell receptor beta chain under discussion was sequenced for a study of regulatory T cells in long-lasting Graves disease. This clonotype has a handful of counts. Its antigen is as yet unknown. Germline V gene lookup returns CDR1 SGHRS and CDR2 YFSETQ. V was clipped by 0 bases and J by 6 bases, with 16 bases between them. The CDR3 length is 15 residues. Whole-study findings and limits: Persistent Graves' patients showed less TCR diversity than newly diagnosed patients showed. In persistent patients, shared public clonotypes (under 3,000) outnumbered those in new patients (approximately 940).

According to the study, TCR beta libraries were built with iRepertoire HTBI primers and CDR3-region Arm-PCR. MiXCR, run by TCRdb on the multiplex PCR reads, gives a single entry per CDR3 protein. The data hold about 400,000 distinct CDR3 sequences, with more than 20% observed a single time. Time point noted: persistent/refractory GD, antithyroid drugs over 5 years with positive TRAb. There was RNA extracted from PBMCs, and the TCR library was made from it. EDTA tubes received approximately 10 milliliters of drawn peripheral blood. The chain links TRBV5-1 to TRBJ2-7; D may correspond to TRBD1 or TRBD2 (6 bases each). The sequenced sample was peripheral blood mononuclear cells (PBMCs), obtained when the disease was refractory, from a patient treated with antithyroid drugs. The receptor was derived from a female donor with Graves disease. CDR3 bases: TGCGCCAGCAGCTTGGGATGGGGGGCCCTAGGCGAGCAGTACTTC. Translation: CASSLGWGALGEQYF. The variable domain in full, with the rest retrieved from reference TRBV5-1 and TRBJ2-7, is KAGVTQTPRYLIKTRGQQVTLSCSPISGHRSVSWYQQTPGQGLQFLFEYFSETQRNKGNFPGRFSGRQFSNSRSEMNVSTLELGDSALYLCASSLGWGALGEQYFGPGTRLTVT.